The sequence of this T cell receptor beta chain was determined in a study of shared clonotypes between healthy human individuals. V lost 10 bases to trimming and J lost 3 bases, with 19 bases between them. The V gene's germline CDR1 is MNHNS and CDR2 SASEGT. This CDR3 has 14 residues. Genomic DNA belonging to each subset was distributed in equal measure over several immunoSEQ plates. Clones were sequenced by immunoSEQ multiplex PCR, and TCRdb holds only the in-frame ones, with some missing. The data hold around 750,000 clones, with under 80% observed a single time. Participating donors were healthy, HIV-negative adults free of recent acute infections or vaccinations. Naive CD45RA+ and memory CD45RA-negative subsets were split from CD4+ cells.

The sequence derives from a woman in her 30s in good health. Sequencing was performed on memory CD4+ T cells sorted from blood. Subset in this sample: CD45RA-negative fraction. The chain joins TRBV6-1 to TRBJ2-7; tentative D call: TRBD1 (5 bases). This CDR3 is CATKTGQNDYEQYF. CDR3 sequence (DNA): TGTGCCACAAAAACCGGACAAAATGACTACGAGCAGTACTTC.